Listed here are 18 T cell receptor beta chains from one sample, sequenced in a study of shared clonotypes between healthy human individuals. Using immunoSEQ multiplex PCR, the repertoire was profiled, and TCRdb retains in-frame clones only, with some absent. The sample has 1.5 million to 2.5 million clones, about 95% seen once. Naivety among CD8 cells was defined by CD45RO negativity and positive CCR7 selection, thereby excluding terminally differentiated effector memory CD45RA+ cells. Sequenced input: naive CD8+ T cells sorted from blood. The receptors here all came from a man aged 18 to 30 in good health.

The rearrangement uses TRBV7-6 and TRBJ2-7; 8 nucleotides line up with TRBD1. The CDR3 loop spans 15 amino acids. V shed 5 bases and J 3 bases; nucleotides not matched to a gene: 9. The germline V gene encodes CDR1 SGHVS and CDR2 FNYEAQ. In nucleotides, the CDR3 is TGTGCCAGCAGCCTTGGGACAGGTGAGGGCTACGAGCAGTACTTC. Translated: CASSLGTGEGYEQYF.

The CDR3 loop is CASRGGDEKLFF. The DNA of the CDR3 is TGTGCCAGCAGGGGGGGAGATGAAAAACTGTTTTTT. The rearrangement joins TRBV28 to TRBJ1-4, with TRBD1 as a possible D gene (5 bases). V was shortened by 6 bases and J by 6 bases, with 8 bases between the two germline ends. The CDR3 covers 12 residues. Germline V gene lookup returns CDR1 MDHEN and CDR2 SYDVKM.

The chain links TRBV7-8 to TRBJ1-3, with 7 nucleotides matching TRBD1. The CDR3 is 16 amino acids. With 0 bases clipped from V and 1 base from J, the junction kept 3 bases outside the gene matches. The germline gives CDR1 SGHVS, CDR2 FQNEAQ. CDR3 region: CASSLAGTASGNTIYF. CDR3 coding DNA: TGTGCCAGCAGCTTAGCCGGGACAGCTTCTGGAAACACCATATATTTT.

The chain couples TRBV27 to TRBJ1-5; weak D call: TRBD1 (6 bases). V lost 4 bases, J lost 2 bases, and 15 bases lay in between. Germline V gene data show CDR1 as MNHEY and CDR2 as SMNVEV (reference sequence). This CDR3 has 16 amino acids. This CDR3 reads CASSSLGAIGNQPQHF. For the CDR3, the DNA is TGTGCCAGCAGTTCGTTGGGGGCGATAGGCAATCAGCCCCAGCATTTT.

The chain links TRBV5-1 to TRBJ2-2, with TRBD1 matching 9 bases. The V segment lost 3 bases and the J segment 7 bases; nucleotides outside the gene matches: 7. From germline, CDR1 is SGHRS and CDR2 YFSETQ. The CDR3 has 15 amino acids. The CDR3 DNA reads TGCGCCAGCAGCTACGGGACAGGGATCGTCGGGGAGCTGTTTTTT. Translation: CASSYGTGIVGELFF.

V is TRBV6-6 and J is TRBJ2-3, with D tentatively TRBD1 or TRBD2 (5 bases each). This CDR3 comprises 16 residues. V was cut by 2 bases and J by 4 bases, with 16 bases left in between. Germline V lookup: CDR1 MNHNY, CDR2 SVGAGI (reference sequence). This CDR3 reads CASSYQGTPSPDTQYF. Written as DNA, the CDR3 is TGTGCCAGCAGTTACCAAGGGACCCCATCCCCAGATACGCAGTATTTT.

V gene TRBV9 combines with J gene TRBJ2-7, with 7 bases aligning to TRBD1. Germline V gene sequence: CDR1 SGDLS, CDR2 YYNGEE. V lost 1 base and J lost 13; bases outside the gene matches: 11. This CDR3 has 13 amino acids. DNA of the CDR3: TGTGCCAGCAGCGTATCATCCGACAGGGAAATTTACTTC. Amino acid sequence: CASSVSSDREIYF. The full variable domain, rest sourced from reference TRBV9 and TRBJ2-7, is DSGVTQTPKHLITATGQRVTLRCSPRSGDLSVYWYQQSLDQGLQFLIQYYNGEERAKGNILERFSAQQFPDLHSELNLSSLELGDSALYFCASSVSSDREIYFGPGTRLTVT.

V is TRBV4-3 and J is TRBJ1-1, with TRBD1 as a possible D gene (5 bases). CDR1 is LGHNA, CDR2 YSLEER, per germline. The length of the CDR3 is 16 residues. The V end was cut by 0 bases, the J end by 10 bases, with 21 bases between. This chain's CDR3 is CASSQDMAGPSPGAFF. As DNA, the CDR3 is TGCGCCAGCAGCCAAGATATGGCGGGGCCCTCTCCGGGAGCTTTCTTT.

The chain uses TRBV10-1 and TRBJ2-7; tentatively, D is TRBD1 (6 bases). This CDR3 has 12 amino acids. Germline assignment: CDR1 WNHNN and CDR2 SYGVQD (reference sequence). Trimming took 7 bases from V and 1 from J, leaving 8 bases between them. Here the CDR3 reads CASIGGSYEQYF. The DNA for the CDR3 is TGCGCCAGCATAGGGGGATCCTACGAGCAGTACTTC.

The chain couples TRBV14 to TRBJ1-2, with no clear D. This CDR3 comprises 13 residues. V was clipped by 3 bases and J by 4 bases, with 9 bases between them. Germline assignment: CDR1 SGHDN and CDR2 FVKESK. CDR3 bases: TGTGCCAGCAGCCACGAGATGGCCTATGGCTACACCTTC. Translation: CASSHEMAYGYTF.

This clone was observed a few times. J is TRBJ1-4 and V is TRBV10-1, with a weak D call TRBD1 (6 bases). V was trimmed by 1 base and J by 5 bases, leaving 8 bases between them. The germline CDR1 and CDR2 sequences are WNHNN and SYGVQD (reference sequence). The CDR3 has 14 residues. The CDR3 region has the DNA TGCGCCAGCAGTGAGTGGACAGTGAATGAAAAACTGTTTTTT. This gives the protein CASSEWTVNEKLFF.

J is TRBJ1-5 and V is TRBV2, with TRBD1 matching 10 bases. V shed 5 bases, J shed 6 bases, and the junction held 10 bases outside the gene matches. The CDR3 runs to 16 residues. Germline CDR1 reads SNHLY; CDR2 reads FYNNEI. CDR3 in DNA: TGTGCCAGCAGTCACACGGGACAGGGGAAAAGTCAGCCCCAGCATTTT. Its protein is CASSHTGQGKSQPQHF.

The chain employs TRBV2 and TRBJ2-7, with D hard to call. V lost 5 bases to trimming and J lost 6 bases, with 17 bases between them. CDR1 and CDR2 (germline): SNHLY, FYNNEI. The CDR3 has 14 residues. The CDR3, as DNA: TGTGCCAGCAGTTATGGGCGTGGTAGGGTCGAGCAGTACTTC. This encodes CASSYGRGRVEQYF.

The rearrangement uses TRBV5-1 and TRBJ2-2; D unclear. This CDR3 region has 14 residues. Between the trimmed V and J ends, which lost 0 bases and 4 bases, there was a span of 7 bases. CDR1 and CDR2 from the germline V gene are SGHRS and YFSETQ. CDR3 amino acids: CASSLETTTGELFF. The CDR3 DNA sequence: TGCGCCAGCAGCTTGGAGACGACCACCGGGGAGCTGTTTTTT.

The chain recombines TRBV14 with TRBJ1-2; TRBD1 aligns across 8 bases. Germline assignment: CDR1 SGHDN and CDR2 FVKESK. V trimming: 4 bases; J trimming: 2 bases; junction bases outside the gene matches: 9. The CDR3 covers 16 residues. CDR3 in DNA: TGTGCCAGCAGCCGCGGACAGGGCCAGGCGAACTATGGCTACACCTTC. Translated: CASSRGQGQANYGYTF.

The chain joins TRBV6-4 to TRBJ2-1, with D unresolved. Germline V gives CDR1 MRHNA, CDR2 SNTAGT. The CDR3 is 15 amino acids. Between the trimmed V and J ends, which lost 6 bases and 0 bases, there was a span of 12 bases. As DNA, the CDR3 is TGTGCCAGCAGCAGAACGGGCAGCTCCTACAATGAGCAGTTCTTC. Amino acid sequence: CASSRTGSSYNEQFF.

Of note for this clone: At the DNA level, this CDR3 is encoded by other sequences in the same sample as well. This chain links TRBV6-5 with TRBJ1-1, with 7 bases identical to TRBD1. With V trimmed by 6 bases and J by 5 bases, 6 bases remained unmatched. The V gene's germline CDR1 is MNHEY and CDR2 SVGAGI. This CDR3 contains 13 residues. The CDR3 region has the DNA TGTGCCAGCAGCCCCAACAGGGGAACTGAAGCTTTCTTT. It specifies CASSPNRGTEAFF.

As concerns this clone: In the same sample, other DNA sequences code for this CDR3. The rearrangement uses TRBV7-9 and TRBJ2-7; weak D call: TRBD1 (5 bases). Germline values: CDR1 SEHNR, CDR2 FQNEAQ (reference sequence). The CDR3 is 13 amino acids. Trimming removed 1 base at V and 2 bases at J, with 6 bases between. The CDR3 is CASSLGQPYEQYF. The DNA of the CDR3 is TGTGCCAGCAGCTTAGGACAGCCCTACGAGCAGTACTTC.